Listed below are T cell receptor beta chains from one sample, sequenced in a study of cytomegalovirus exposure and HLA in healthy donors. Sequenced by immunoSEQ multiplex PCR; TCRdb stores in-frame clones only, minus some. The table lists some 170,000 clones, roughly 96% of them singletons. The specimen was PBMCs. These TCRs come from a woman aged 18-29 years in good health and CMV-seronegative. Each CDR3 is given with its conserved first and last residue. The D gene is left open where the match is weak. Rows may omit the clone size; those that give it use once, few, many or a size class.

j_call | clone_size | d_call | v_call | cdr3_aa | cdr3_nt
TRBJ1-1 | NA | NA | TRBV7-9 | CASSKTAENTEAFF | TGTGCCAGCAGCAAGACAGCAGAGAACACTGAAGCTTTCTTT
TRBJ2-1 | NA | NA | TRBV30 | CAWSVQNEQFF | TGTGCCTGGAGTGTTCAGAATGAGCAGTTCTTC
TRBJ2-7 | NA | TRBD1 | TRBV6-1 | CASSESLDRGSYEQYF | TGTGCCAGCAGCGAATCCTTGGACAGGGGCTCCTACGAGCAGTACTTC
TRBJ2-7 | NA | TRBD2 | TRBV7-2 | CASSPPGLAGGSYEQYF | TGTGCCAGCAGCCCCCCGGGACTAGCGGGGGGATCCTACGAGCAGTACTTC
TRBJ2-1 | NA | NA | TRBV2 | CASHHGDGVLTNEQFF | TGTGCCAGCCATCACGGAGACGGGGTACTTACCAATGAGCAGTTCTTC
TRBJ1-2 | NA | TRBD1 | TRBV7-9 | CASSLGGDRGRDYGYTF | TGTGCCAGCAGCTTAGGGGGCGACAGGGGGCGCGACTATGGCTACACCTTC
TRBJ2-7 | NA | TRBD1 | TRBV10-3 | CAISNVDRNYEQYF | TGTGCCATCAGTAACGTGGACAGGAACTACGAGCAGTACTTC
TRBJ2-7 | NA | TRBD1 | TRBV11-1 | CASSPGQGSSYEQYF | TGTGCCAGCAGCCCGGGACAGGGTTCATCCTACGAGCAGTACTTC
TRBJ1-1 | NA | TRBD1 | TRBV5-6 | CASSHDRGGSNTEAFF | TGTGCCAGCAGCCACGACAGGGGAGGGTCTAACACTGAAGCTTTCTTT
TRBJ1-3 | NA | TRBD1 | TRBV5-1 | CASSTATGTGWGNTIYF | TGCGCCAGCAGCACGGCGACCGGGACAGGGTGGGGAAACACCATATATTTT
TRBJ1-2 | NA | NA | TRBV18 | CASSESKLNYGYTF | TGTGCCAGCTCAGAAAGCAAATTGAACTATGGCTACACCTTC
TRBJ1-2 | NA | NA | TRBV2 | CASIRGGGYTF | TGTGCCAGCATTCGGGGTGGGGGCTACACCTTC
TRBJ2-7 | NA | TRBD1 | TRBV4-1 | CASSHAPGQGAYEQYF | TGCGCCAGCAGCCACGCCCCGGGACAGGGGGCCTACGAGCAGTACTTC
TRBJ1-1 | NA | NA | TRBV6-5 | CASKSQGQINTEAFF | TGTGCCAGCAAATCACAGGGACAAATCAACACTGAAGCTTTCTTT
TRBJ2-1 | NA | NA | TRBV2 | CASMGAGLEQFF | TGTGCCAGCATGGGGGCCGGACTTGAGCAGTTCTTC
TRBJ1-2 | NA | NA | TRBV30 | CAWIYSSRAMGSGYTF | TGTGCCTGGATTTATTCGTCCCGGGCGATGGGGAGTGGCTACACCTTC
TRBJ2-1 | NA | TRBD2 | TRBV6-5 | CASSRTSGGYEQFF | TGTGCCAGCAGTCGGACTAGCGGGGGATATGAGCAGTTCTTC
TRBJ2-7 | NA | TRBD1 | TRBV18 | CASSLEQGYEQYF | TGTGCCAGCTCACTTGAACAGGGGTACGAGCAGTACTTC
TRBJ1-1 | NA | NA | TRBV14 | CASSQERVDTEAFF | TGTGCCAGCAGCCAAGAGCGGGTGGACACTGAAGCTTTCTTT
TRBJ1-2 | NA | TRBD1 | TRBV29-1 | CSDGQGPYGYTF | TGCAGCGACGGACAGGGCCCCTATGGCTACACCTTC
TRBJ2-5 | NA | NA | TRBV25-1 | CASGGLGETQYF | TGTGCCAGCGGGGGGTTGGGGGAGACCCAGTACTTC
TRBJ2-4 | few | NA | TRBV15 | CATSRAPATGNIQYF | TGTGCCACCAGCAGAGCACCGGCCACAGGTAACATTCAGTACTTC
TRBJ2-7 | NA | NA | TRBV30 | CAWSDGTLTYEQYF | TGTGCCTGGAGTGATGGGACTTTGACCTACGAGCAGTACTTC
TRBJ2-5 | NA | TRBD2 | TRBV27 | CASSGVLAGGEETQYF | TGTGCCAGCAGTGGTGTACTAGCGGGGGGGGAAGAGACCCAGTACTTC
TRBJ1-2 | NA | NA | TRBV6-6 | CASRGNPGQTNYGYTF | TGTGCCAGCAGGGGAAACCCCGGACAGACGAACTATGGCTACACCTTC
TRBJ2-5 | NA | NA | TRBV4-1 | CASSQLTLLGAGTQYF | TGCGCCAGCAGCCAACTAACCCTGCTAGGGGCCGGGACCCAGTACTTC
TRBJ2-3 | NA | NA | TRBV7-3 | CASSLTPGRTDTQYF | TGTGCCAGCAGCTTAACCCCCGGTCGCACAGATACGCAGTATTTT
TRBJ2-7 | NA | NA | TRBV30 | CAWTIGTLRGEQYF | TGTGCCTGGACCATTGGGACCCTCAGGGGCGAGCAGTACTTC
TRBJ1-1 | NA | TRBD1 | TRBV19 | CASLSQGAYTEAFF | TGTGCCAGTCTTTCACAGGGGGCATATACTGAAGCTTTCTTT
TRBJ1-5 | NA | TRBD1 | TRBV15 | CATSLKDRGNQPQHF | TGTGCCACCAGCCTAAAGGACAGGGGCAATCAGCCCCAGCATTTT
TRBJ2-7 | NA | TRBD2 | TRBV7-9 | CASSLALAGAYEQYF | TGTGCCAGCAGCTTAGCTCTAGCGGGGGCCTACGAGCAGTACTTC
TRBJ1-5 | NA | TRBD1 | TRBV6-1 | CASSLTQGAGQPQHF | TGTGCCAGCAGCCTCACACAGGGGGCAGGTCAGCCCCAGCATTTT
TRBJ1-6 | NA | TRBD1 | TRBV5-1 | CASSLGTGQGASPLHF | TGCGCCAGCAGCTTGGGAACCGGACAGGGGGCCTCACCCCTCCACTTT
TRBJ2-7 | NA | NA | TRBV7-3 | CASSFGQDYEQYF | TGTGCCAGCAGCTTCGGTCAAGACTACGAGCAGTACTTC
TRBJ1-2 | once | NA | TRBV9 | CASSYREGNGYTF | TGTGCCAGCAGCTACAGGGAGGGGAATGGCTACACCTTC
TRBJ1-2 | NA | NA | TRBV7-9 | CASSLAAYGYTF | TGTGCCAGCAGCTTAGCGGCCTATGGCTACACCTTC
TRBJ2-5 | once | TRBD1 | TRBV29-1 | CSVETGGMETQYF | TGCAGCGTTGAAACAGGGGGCATGGAGACCCAGTACTTC
TRBJ2-1 | NA | TRBD2 | TRBV9 | CASSVEVSSGGDEQFF | TGTGCCAGCAGCGTAGAGGTTTCGAGCGGGGGGGATGAGCAGTTCTTC
TRBJ1-2 | NA | TRBD1 | TRBV9 | CASSATGTGFGYTF | TGTGCCAGCAGCGCCACCGGGACAGGGTTTGGCTACACCTTC
TRBJ2-5 | NA | TRBD2 | TRBV4-1 | CASSQDYLAGGQRQETQYF | TGCGCCAGCAGCCAAGATTACCTAGCGGGGGGGCAACGCCAAGAGACCCAGTACTTC
TRBJ2-7 | NA | TRBD1 | TRBV6-5 | CASSYSGTGIYEQYF | TGTGCCAGCAGTTATTCCGGGACAGGGATCTACGAGCAGTACTTC
TRBJ2-3 | NA | TRBD1 | TRBV27 | CASSLNRGRTDTQYF | TGTGCCAGCAGTTTAAACAGGGGGCGAACAGATACGCAGTATTTT
TRBJ2-2 | NA | NA | TRBV7-7 | CAIRGGNTGELFF | TGTGCTATCAGAGGGGGAAACACCGGGGAGCTGTTTTTT